This entry concerns a single T cell receptor (beta chain). The germline gives CDR1 MNHNS, CDR2 SASEGT. This CDR3 region has 16 residues. Trimming removed 1 base from V and 5 bases from J, with 17 bases in between. These data come from a study of spatial heterogeneity in lung cancer. The study tagged each TCR cDNA molecule with a unique molecular identifier. TCRdb re-analysed the 5' RACE reads in MiXCR, keeping a single row per CDR3 protein. The sample includes tens of thousands of distinct CDR3 sequences, 6.9% of them seen just once. Documented time point: sample taken at primary tumor resection. TCRs were sequenced from unsorted whole RNA of tumor, nontumor lung or PBMC.

The sequenced sample was PBMCs, obtained at surgery. The gene calls are TRBV6-1 and TRBJ2-5; D might be TRBD1 (6 bases). This sequence originates from a male donor with early-stage non-small cell lung cancer. The CDR3 DNA sequence: TGTGCCAGCAGTGAAGAACAGGGCCTAGTCTGGGAGACCCAGTACTTC. Protein: CASSEEQGLVWETQYF.